This T cell receptor (beta chain) derives from a study of a mutant IDH1 vaccine in newly diagnosed glioma. Overall study: Vaccination was launched 4-6 weeks after radiotherapy alone, or with temozolomide cycles. Before enrollment, the patients had been treated with radiotherapy alone, temozolomide alone, or both together. Most of them had received both. Study conclusions and caveats: Pseudoprogression apparently lacked any relation to changes in top peripheral T cell clonotypes.

The germline V gene encodes CDR1 MDHEN and CDR2 SYDVKM. The CDR3 sequence is 14 residues long. V shed 4 bases, J shed 4 bases, and the junction held 2 bases outside the gene matches. Described time point: week 35, safety follow-up. What each vaccine dose contained was 300 ug of mutant IDH1 20-mer peptide, accompanied by topical imiquimod. Scheduled for weeks 1, 3, 5, 7, 11, 15, 19 and 23, eight vaccinations were given to patients. As concerns this clone: The antigen remains unidentified.

Assay: immunoSEQ multiplex PCR; the TCRdb copy retains only in-frame clones and omits some. Among about 69,000 clones listed, 70% to 90% were seen once. This chain uses TRBV28 with TRBJ2-3; 10 positions match TRBD1. The source material was PBMCs, sampled from a glioma patient whose treatment included an IDH1 peptide vaccine. The TCR originated in a man younger than 40 with glioma. CDR3 loop: CASSSGQGADTQYF. CDR3 nucleotides: TGTGCCAGCAGTTCCGGACAGGGGGCAGATACGCAGTATTTT. Complete variable domain (other parts from reference TRBV28 and TRBJ2-3): DVKVTQSSRYLVKRTGEKVFLECVQDMDHENMFWYRQDPGLGLRLIYFSYDVKMKEKGDIPEGYSVSREKKERFSLILESASTNQTSMYLCASSSGQGADTQYFGPGTRLTVL.